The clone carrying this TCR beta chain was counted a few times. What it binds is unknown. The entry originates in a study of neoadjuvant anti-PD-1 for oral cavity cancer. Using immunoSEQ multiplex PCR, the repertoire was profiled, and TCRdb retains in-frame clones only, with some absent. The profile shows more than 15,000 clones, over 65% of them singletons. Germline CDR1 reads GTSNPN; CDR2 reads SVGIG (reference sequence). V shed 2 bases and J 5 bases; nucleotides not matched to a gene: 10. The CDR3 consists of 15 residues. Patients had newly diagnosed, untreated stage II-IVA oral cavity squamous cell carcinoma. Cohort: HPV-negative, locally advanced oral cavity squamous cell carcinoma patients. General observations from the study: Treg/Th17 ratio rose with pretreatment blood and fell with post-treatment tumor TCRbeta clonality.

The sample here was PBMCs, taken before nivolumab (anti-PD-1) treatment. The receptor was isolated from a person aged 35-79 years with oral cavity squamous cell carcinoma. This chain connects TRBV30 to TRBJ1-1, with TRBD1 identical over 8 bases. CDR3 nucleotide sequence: TGTGCCTGGAGTATCCAGGGGGCCCTGGGGACTGAAGCTTTCTTT. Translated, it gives CAWSIQGALGTEAFF.